This T cell receptor (beta chain) was obtained from a study of control samples from healthy donors and cancer patients. In this sample, this clone turned up a few times. This specimen includes other DNA sequences encoding the same CDR3. TCRdb's table, derived via immunoSEQ multiplex PCR, lists solely in-frame clones and lacks some. The sample has about 120,000 clones, 88% seen once. The V gene's germline CDR1 is SGDLS and CDR2 YYNGEE. The CDR3 is 15 residues long. V was trimmed by 4 bases and J by 6 bases, leaving 17 bases between them. The sample consisted of blood. The TCR comes from a woman aged 65 to 85 in good health. The chain is built from TRBV9 and TRBJ2-1; D may be TRBD2 (5 bases). The CDR3 loop reads CASSPHPDSGNEQFF. The CDR3 DNA reads as TGTGCCAGCAGCCCTCACCCGGACTCGGGCAATGAGCAGTTCTTC.